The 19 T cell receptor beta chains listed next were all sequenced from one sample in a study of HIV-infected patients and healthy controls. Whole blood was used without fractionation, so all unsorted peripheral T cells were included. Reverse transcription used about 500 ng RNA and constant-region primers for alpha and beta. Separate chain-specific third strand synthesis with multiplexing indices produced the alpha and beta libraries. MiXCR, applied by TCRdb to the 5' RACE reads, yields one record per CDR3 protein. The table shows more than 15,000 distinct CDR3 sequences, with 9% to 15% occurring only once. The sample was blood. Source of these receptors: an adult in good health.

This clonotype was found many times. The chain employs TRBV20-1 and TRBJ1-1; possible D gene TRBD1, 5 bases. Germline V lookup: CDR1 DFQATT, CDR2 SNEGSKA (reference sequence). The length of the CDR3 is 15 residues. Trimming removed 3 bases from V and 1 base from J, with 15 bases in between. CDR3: CSARGWGRSNTEAFF. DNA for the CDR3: TGCAGTGCTAGGGGATGGGGACGTTCGAACACTGAAGCTTTCTTT.

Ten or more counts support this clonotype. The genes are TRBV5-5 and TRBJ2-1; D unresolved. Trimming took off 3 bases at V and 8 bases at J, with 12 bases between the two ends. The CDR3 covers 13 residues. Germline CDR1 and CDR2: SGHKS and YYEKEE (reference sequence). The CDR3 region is CASSYGFSDEQFF. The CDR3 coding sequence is TGTGCCAGCAGCTATGGGTTCTCCGATGAGCAGTTCTTC.

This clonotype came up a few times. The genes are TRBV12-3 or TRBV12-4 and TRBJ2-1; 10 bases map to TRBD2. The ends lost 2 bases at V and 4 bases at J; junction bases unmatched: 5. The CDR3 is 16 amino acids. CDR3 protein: CASSLRAGGLYNEQFF. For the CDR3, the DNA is TGTGCCAGCAGTTTAAGAGCGGGGGGGCTTTACAATGAGCAGTTCTTC.

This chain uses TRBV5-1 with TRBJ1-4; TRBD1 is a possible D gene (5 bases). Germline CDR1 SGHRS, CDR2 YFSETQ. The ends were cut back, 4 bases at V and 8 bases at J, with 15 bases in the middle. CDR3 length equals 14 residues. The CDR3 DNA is TGCGCCAGCAGCCTAGGGGATCCTGGCGAAAAACTGTTTTTT. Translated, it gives CASSLGDPGEKLFF.

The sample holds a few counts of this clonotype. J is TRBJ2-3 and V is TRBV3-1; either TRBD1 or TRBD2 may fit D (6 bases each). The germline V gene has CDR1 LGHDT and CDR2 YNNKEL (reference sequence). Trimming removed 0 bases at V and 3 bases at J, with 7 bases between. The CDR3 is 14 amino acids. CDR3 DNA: TGTGCCAGCAGCCAAGAAGGGGGGACAGATACGCAGTATTTT. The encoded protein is CASSQEGGTDTQYF.

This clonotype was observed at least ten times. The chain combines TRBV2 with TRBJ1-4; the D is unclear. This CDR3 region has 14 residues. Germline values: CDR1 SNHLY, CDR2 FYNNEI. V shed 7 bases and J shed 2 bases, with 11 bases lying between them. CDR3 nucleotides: TGTGCCAGCACTGTTGGGATCACTAATGAAAAACTGTTTTTT. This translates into CASTVGITNEKLFF. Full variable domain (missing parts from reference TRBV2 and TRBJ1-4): EPEVTQTPSHQVTQMGQEVILRCVPISNHLYFYWYRQILGQKVEFLVSFYNNEISEKSEIFDDQFSVERPDGSNFTLKIRSTKLEDSAMYFCASTVGITNEKLFFGSGTQLSVL.

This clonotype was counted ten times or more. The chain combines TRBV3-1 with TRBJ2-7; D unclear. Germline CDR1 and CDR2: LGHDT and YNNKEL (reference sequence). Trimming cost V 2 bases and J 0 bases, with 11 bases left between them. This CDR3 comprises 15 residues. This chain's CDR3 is CASSQLSRGSYEQYF. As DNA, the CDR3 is TGTGCCAGCAGCCAACTTTCGCGCGGCTCCTACGAGCAGTACTTC.

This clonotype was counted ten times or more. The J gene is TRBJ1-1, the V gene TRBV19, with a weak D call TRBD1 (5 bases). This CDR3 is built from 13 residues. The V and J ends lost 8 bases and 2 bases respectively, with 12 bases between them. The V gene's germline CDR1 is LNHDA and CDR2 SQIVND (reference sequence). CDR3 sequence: CASGATVNTEAFF. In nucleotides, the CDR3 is TGTGCCAGTGGGGCGACAGTCAACACTGAAGCTTTCTTT.

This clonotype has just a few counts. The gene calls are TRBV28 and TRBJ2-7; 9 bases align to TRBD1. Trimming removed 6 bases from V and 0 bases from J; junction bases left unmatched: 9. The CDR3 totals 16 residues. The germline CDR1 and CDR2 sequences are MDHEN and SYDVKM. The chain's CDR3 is CASSHLPGQGSYEQYF. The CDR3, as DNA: TGTGCCAGCAGCCACCTGCCGGGACAGGGCTCCTACGAGCAGTACTTC.

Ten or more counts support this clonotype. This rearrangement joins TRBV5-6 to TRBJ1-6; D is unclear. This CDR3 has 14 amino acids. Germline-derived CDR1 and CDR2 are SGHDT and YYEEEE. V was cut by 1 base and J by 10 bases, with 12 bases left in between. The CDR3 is CASSLSAGGSPLHF. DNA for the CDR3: TGTGCCAGCAGCTTGTCGGCAGGAGGATCACCCCTCCACTTT.

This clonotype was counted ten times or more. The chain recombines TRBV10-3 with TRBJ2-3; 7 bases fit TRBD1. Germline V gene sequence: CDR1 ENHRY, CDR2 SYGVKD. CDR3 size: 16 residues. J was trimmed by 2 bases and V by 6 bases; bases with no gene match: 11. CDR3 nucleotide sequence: TGTGCCATCAGCCCCAGTGGACAGGTAGACACAGATACGCAGTATTTT. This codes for CAISPSGQVDTDTQYF.

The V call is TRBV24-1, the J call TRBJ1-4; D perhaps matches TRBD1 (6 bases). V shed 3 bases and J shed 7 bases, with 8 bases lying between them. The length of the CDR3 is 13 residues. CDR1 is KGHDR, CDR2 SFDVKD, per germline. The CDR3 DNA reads TGTGCCACCAGTGATCGACAGGTTGAAAAACTGTTTTTT. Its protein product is CATSDRQVEKLFF.

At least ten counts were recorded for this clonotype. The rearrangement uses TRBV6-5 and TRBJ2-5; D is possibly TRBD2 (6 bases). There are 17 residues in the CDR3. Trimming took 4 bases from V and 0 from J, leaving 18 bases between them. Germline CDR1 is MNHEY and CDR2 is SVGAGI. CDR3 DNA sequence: TGTGCCAGCAGTTGGACGGGGGTTCCGGCGTACCAAGAGACCCAGTACTTC. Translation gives CASSWTGVPAYQETQYF.

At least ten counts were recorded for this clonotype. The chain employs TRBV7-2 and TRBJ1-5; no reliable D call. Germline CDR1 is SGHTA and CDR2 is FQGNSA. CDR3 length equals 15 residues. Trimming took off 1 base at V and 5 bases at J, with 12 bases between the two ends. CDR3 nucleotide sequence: TGTGCCAGCAGCTTAGGGGGTTCTAGAGATCAGCCCCAGCATTTT. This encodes CASSLGGSRDQPQHF.

As DNA, the CDR3 is TGTGCCAGCAGCGCATATCAGGGTTACACTGAAGCTTTCTTT. Protein: CASSAYQGYTEAFF. This chain connects TRBV7-2 to TRBJ1-1; a possible D gene is TRBD1 (5 bases). CDR1 and CDR2 (germline): SGHTA, FQGNSA. Deletions cut 5 bases from V and 3 bases from J, with 13 bases between. CDR3 length: 14 amino acids.

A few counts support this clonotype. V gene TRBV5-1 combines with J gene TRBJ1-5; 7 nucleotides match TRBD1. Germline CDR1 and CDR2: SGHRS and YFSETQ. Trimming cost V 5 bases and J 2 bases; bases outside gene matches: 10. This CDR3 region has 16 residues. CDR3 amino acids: CASRVRGRKGNQPQHF. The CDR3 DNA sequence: TGCGCCAGCAGAGTCAGGGGGAGAAAAGGCAATCAGCCCCAGCATTTT.

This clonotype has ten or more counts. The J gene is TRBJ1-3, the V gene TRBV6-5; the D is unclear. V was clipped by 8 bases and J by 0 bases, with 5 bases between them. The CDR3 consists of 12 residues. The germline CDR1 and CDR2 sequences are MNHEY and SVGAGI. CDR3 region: CASGASGNTIYF. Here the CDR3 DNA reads TGTGCCAGCGGCGCCTCTGGAAACACCATATATTTT.

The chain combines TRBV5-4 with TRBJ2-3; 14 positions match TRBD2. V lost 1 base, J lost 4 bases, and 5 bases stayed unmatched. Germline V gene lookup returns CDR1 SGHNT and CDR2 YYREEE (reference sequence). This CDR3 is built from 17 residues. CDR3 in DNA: TGTGCCAGCAGCTTGAGACTAGCGGGGGGGCTCGCAGATACGCAGTATTTT. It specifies CASSLRLAGGLADTQYF.

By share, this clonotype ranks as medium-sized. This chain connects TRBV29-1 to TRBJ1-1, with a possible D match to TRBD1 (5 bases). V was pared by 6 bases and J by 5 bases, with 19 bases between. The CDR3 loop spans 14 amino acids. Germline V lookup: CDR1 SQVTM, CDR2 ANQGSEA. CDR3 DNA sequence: TGCAGCGTGCGAAGGGCCTCGCGGGGGACTGAAGCTTTCTTT. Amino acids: CSVRRASRGTEAFF.